This TCR beta chain was sequenced for a study of CD8 T cells in ankylosing spondylitis. Study-level results: Among TCR beta sequences, a motif of roughly 8 highly homologous variants appeared characteristic of ankylosing spondylitis blood. Significant enrichment of disease-linked clones was reportedly seen in matched ankylosing spondylitis synovial fluid. In the blood and synovial fluid of reactive arthritis, some motif variants had been previously reported.

This CDR3 has 14 amino acids. Trimming stripped 7 bases from V and 4 bases from J, with 16 bases between. With regard to this clonotype: Its matching antigen is unknown.

Quantitative 5'-RACE with molecular barcodes was used to make the TCR beta libraries. TCRdb ran MiXCR on the 5' RACE reads and lists one entry per CDR3 protein. The sample consists of about 250,000 distinct CDR3 sequences, roughly 32% of them appearing once. Sequenced sample: blood, either unsorted or a sorted T cell fraction (not recorded which). This TCR was sampled from a male donor with ankylosing spondylitis or in good health (not recorded which). This chain uses TRBV12-3 or TRBV12-4 with TRBJ1-1, with D perhaps TRBD1 (6 bases). CDR3 sequence: CASTRLAGATEAFF. CDR3 coding DNA: TGTGCCAGCACCCGCCTGGCAGGGGCCACTGAAGCTTTCTTT.